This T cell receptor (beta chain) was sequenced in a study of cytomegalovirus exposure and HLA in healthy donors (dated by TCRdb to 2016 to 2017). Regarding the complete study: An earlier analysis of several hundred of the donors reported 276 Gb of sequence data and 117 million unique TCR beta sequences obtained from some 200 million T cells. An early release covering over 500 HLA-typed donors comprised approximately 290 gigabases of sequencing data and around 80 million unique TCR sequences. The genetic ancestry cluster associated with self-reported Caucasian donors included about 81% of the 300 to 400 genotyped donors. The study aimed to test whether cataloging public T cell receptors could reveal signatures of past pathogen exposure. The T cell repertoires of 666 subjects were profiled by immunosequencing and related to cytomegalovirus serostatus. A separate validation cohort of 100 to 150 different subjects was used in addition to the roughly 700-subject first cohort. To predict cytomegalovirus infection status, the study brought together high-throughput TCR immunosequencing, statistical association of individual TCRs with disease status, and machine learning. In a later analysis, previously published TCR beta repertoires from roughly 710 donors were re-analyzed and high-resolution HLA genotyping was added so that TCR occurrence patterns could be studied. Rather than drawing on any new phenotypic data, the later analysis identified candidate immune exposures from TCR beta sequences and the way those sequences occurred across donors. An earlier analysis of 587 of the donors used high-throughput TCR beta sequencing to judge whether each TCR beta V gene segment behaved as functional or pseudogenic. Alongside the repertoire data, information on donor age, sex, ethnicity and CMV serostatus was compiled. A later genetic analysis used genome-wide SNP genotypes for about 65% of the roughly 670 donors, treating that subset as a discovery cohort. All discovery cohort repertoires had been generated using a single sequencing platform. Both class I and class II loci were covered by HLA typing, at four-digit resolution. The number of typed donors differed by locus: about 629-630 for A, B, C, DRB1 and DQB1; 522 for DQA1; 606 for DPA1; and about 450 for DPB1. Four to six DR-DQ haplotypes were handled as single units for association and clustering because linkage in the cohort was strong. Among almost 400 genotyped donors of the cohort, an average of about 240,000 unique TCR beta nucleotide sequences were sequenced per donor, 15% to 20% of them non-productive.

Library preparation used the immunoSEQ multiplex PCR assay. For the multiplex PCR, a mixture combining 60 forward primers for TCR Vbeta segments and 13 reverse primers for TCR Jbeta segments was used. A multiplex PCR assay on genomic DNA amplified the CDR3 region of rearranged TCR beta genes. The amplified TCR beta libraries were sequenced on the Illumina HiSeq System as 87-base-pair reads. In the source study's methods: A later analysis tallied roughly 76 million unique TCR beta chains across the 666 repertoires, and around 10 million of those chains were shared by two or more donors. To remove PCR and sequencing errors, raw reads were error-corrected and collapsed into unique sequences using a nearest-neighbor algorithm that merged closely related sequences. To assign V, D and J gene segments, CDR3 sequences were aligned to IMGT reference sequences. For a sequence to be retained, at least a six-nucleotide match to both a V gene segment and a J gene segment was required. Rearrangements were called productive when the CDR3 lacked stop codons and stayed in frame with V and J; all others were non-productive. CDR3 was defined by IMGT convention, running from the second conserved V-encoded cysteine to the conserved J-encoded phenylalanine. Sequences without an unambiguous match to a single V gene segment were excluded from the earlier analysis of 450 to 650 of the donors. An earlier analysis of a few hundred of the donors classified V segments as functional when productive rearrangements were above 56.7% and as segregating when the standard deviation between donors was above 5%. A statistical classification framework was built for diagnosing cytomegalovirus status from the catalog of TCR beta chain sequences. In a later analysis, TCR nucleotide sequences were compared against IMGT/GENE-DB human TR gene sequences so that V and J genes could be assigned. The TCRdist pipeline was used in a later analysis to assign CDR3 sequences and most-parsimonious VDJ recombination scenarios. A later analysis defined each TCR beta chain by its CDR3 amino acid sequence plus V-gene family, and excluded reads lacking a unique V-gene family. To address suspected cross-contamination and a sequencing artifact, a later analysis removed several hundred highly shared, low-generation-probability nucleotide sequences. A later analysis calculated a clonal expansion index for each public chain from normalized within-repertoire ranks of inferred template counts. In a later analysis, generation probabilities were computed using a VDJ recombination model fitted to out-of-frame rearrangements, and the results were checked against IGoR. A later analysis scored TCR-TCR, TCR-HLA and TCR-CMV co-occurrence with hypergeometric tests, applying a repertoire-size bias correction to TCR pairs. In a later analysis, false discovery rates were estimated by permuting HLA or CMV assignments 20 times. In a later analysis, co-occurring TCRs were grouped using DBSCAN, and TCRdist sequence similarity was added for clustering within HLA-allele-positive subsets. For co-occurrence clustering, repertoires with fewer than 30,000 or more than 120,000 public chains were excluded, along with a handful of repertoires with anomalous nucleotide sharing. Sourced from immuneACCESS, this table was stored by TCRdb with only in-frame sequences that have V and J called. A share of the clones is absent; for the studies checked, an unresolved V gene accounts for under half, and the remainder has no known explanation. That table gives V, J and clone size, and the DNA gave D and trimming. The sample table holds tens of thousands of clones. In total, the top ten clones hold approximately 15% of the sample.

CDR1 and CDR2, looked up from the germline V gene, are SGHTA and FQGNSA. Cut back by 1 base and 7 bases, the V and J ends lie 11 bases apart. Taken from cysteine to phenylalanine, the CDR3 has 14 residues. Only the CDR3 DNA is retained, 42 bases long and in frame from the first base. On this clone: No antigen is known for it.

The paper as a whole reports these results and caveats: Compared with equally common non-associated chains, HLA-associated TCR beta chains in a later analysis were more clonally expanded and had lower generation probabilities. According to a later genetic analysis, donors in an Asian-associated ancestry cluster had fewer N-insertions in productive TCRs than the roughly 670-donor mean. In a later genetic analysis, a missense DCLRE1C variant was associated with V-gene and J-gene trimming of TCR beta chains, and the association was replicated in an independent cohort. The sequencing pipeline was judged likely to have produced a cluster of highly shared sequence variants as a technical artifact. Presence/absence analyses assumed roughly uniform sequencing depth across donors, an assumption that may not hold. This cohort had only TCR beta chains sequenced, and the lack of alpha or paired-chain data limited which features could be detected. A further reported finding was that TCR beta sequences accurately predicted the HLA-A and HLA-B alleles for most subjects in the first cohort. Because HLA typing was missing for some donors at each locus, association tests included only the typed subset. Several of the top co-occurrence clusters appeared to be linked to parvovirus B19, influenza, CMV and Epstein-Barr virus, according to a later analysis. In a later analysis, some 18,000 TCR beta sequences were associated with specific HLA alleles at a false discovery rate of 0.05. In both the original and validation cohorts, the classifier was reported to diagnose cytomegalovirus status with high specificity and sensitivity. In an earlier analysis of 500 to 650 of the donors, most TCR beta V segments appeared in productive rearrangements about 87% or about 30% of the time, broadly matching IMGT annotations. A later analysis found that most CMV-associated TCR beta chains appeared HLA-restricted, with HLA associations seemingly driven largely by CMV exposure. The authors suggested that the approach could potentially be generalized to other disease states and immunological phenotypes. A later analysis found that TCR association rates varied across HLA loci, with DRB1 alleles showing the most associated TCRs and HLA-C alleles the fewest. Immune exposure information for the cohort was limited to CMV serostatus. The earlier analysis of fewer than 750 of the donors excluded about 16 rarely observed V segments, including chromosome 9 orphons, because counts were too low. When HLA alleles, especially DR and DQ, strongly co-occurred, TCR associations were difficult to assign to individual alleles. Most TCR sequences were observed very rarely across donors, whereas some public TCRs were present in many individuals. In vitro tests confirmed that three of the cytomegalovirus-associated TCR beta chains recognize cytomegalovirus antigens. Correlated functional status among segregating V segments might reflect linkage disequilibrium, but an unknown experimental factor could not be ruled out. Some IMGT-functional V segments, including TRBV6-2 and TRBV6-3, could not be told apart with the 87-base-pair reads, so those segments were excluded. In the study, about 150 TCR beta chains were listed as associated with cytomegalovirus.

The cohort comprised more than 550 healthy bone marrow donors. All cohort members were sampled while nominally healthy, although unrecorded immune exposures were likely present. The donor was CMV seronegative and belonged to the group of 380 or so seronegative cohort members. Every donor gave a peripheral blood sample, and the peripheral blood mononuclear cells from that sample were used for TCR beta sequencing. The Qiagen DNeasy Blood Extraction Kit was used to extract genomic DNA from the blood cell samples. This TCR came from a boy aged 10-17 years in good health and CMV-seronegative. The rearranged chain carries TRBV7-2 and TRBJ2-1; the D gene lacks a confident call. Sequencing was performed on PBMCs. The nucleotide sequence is TGTGCCAGCAGCTTAGGAGAGAGGCTGAATGAGCAGTTCTTC. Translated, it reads CASSLGERLNEQFF.